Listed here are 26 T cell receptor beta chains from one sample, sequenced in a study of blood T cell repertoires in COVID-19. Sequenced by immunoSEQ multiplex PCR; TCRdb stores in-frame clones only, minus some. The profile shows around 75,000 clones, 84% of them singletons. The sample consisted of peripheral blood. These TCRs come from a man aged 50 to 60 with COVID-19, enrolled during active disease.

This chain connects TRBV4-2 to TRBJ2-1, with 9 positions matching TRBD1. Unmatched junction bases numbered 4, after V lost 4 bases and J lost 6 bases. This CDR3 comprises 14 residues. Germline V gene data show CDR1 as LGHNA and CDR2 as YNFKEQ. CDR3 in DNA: TGTGCCAGCAGCCGGGACAGGGTCTCCAATGAGCAGTTCTTC. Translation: CASSRDRVSNEQFF.

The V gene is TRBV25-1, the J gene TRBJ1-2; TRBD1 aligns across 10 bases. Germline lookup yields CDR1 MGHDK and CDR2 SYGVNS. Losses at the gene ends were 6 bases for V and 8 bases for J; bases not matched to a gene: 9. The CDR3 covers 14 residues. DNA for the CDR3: TGTGCCAGCAGGGCTGGACAGGGGGAACAAGGCTACACCTTC. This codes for CASRAGQGEQGYTF.

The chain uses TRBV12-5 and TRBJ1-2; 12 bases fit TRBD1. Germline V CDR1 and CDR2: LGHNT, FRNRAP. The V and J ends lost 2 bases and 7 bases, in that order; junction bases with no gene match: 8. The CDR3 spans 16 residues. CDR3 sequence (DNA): TGTGCTAGTGGTTTGCCACGGGGACAGGGGGCGAGTGGCTACACCTTC. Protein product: CASGLPRGQGASGYTF.

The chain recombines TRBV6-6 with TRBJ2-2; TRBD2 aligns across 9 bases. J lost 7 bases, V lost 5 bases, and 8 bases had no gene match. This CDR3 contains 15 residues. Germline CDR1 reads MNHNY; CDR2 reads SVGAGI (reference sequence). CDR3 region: CASSPAGGPGGELFF. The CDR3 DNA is TGTGCCAGCAGTCCCGCGGGGGGGCCGGGCGGGGAGCTGTTTTTT.

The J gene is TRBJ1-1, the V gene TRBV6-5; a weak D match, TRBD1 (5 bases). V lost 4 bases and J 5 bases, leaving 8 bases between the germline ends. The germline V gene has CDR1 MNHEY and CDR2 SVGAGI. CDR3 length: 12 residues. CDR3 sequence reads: CASSSGGTEAFF. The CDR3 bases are TGTGCCAGCAGTTCCGGGGGGACTGAAGCTTTCTTT.

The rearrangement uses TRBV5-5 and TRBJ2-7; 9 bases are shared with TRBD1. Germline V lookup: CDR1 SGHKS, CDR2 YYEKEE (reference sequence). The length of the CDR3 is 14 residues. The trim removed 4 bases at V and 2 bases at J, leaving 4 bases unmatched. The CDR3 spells CASSAGQGPYEQYF. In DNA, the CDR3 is TGTGCCAGCAGCGCGGGACAGGGACCCTACGAGCAGTACTTC.

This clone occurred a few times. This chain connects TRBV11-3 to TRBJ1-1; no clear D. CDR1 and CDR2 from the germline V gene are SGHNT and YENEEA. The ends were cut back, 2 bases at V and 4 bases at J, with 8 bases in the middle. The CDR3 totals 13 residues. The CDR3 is CASSLLTGTEAFF. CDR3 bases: TGTGCCAGCAGCTTATTAACGGGCACTGAAGCTTTCTTT.

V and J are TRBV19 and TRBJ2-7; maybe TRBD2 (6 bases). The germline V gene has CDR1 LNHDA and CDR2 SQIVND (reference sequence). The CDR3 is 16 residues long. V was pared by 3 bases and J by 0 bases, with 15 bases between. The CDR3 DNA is TGTGCCAGTAGTATTCCCGGGAGCTGGTCCTCCTACGAGCAGTACTTC. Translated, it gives CASSIPGSWSSYEQYF. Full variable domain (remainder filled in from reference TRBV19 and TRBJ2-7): DGGITQSPKYLFRKEGQNVTLSCEQNLNHDAMYWYRQDPGQGLRLIYYSQIVNDFQKGDIAEGYSVSREKKESFPLTVTSAQKNPTAFYLCASSIPGSWSSYEQYFGPGTRLTVT.

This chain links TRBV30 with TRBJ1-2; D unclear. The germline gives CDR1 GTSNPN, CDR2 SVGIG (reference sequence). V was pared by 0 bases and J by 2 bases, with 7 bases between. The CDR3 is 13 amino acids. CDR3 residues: CAWSVSGNYGYTF. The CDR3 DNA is TGTGCCTGGAGTGTCTCGGGAAACTATGGCTACACCTTC. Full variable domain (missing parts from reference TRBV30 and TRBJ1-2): SQTIHQWPATLVQPVGSPLSLECTVEGTSNPNLYWYRQAAGRGLQLLFYSVGIGQISSEVPQNLSASRPQDRQFILSSKKLLLSDSGFYLCAWSVSGNYGYTFGSGTRLTVV.

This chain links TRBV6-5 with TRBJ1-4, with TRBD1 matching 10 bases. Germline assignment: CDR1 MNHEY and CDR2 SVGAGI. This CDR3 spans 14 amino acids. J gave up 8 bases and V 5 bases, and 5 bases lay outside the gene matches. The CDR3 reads CASSPGTGVEKLFF. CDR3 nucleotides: TGTGCCAGCAGTCCCGGGACAGGGGTCGAAAAACTGTTTTTT.

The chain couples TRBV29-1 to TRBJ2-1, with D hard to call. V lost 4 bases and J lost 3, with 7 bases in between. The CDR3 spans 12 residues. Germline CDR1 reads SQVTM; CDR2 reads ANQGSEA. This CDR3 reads CSVGQNYNEQFF. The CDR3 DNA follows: TGCAGCGTTGGGCAGAACTACAATGAGCAGTTCTTC.

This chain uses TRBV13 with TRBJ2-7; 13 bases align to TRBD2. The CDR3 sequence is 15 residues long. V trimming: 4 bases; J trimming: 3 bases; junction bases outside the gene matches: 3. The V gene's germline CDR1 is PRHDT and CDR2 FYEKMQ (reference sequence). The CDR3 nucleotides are TGTGCCAGCAGCTCCCGGACTAGCGGGGGCTACGAGCAGTACTTC. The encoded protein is CASSSRTSGGYEQYF. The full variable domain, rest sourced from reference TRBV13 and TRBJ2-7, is AAGVIQSPRHLIKEKRETATLKCYPIPRHDTVYWYQQGPGQDPQFLISFYEKMQSDKGSIPDRFSAQQFSDYHSELNMSSLELGDSALYFCASSSRTSGGYEQYFGPGTRLTVT.

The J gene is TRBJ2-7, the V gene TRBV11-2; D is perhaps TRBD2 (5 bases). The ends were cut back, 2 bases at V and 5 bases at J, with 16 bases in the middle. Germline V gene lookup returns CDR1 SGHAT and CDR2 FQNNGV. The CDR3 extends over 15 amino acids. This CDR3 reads CASSLIPSVGNEQYF. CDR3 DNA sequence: TGTGCCAGCAGCTTAATTCCTTCTGTCGGGAACGAGCAGTACTTC.

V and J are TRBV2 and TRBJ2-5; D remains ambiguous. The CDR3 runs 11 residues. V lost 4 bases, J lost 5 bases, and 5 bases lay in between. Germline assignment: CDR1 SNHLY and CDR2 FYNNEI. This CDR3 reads CASSVGETQYF. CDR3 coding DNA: TGTGCCAGCAGTGTCGGGGAGACCCAGTACTTC.

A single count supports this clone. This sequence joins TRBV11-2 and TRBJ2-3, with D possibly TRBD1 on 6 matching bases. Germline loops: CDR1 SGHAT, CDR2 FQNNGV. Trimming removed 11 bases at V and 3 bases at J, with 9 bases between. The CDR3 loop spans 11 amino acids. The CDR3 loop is CADQGTDTQYF. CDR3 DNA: TGTGCCGACCAGGGGACAGATACGCAGTATTTT.

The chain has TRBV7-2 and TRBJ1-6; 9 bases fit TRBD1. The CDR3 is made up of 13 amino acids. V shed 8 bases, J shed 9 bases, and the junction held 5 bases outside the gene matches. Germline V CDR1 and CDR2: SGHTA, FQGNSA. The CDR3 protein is CASGDRVTSPLHF. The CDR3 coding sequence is TGTGCCAGCGGGGACAGGGTAACTTCACCCCTCCACTTT.

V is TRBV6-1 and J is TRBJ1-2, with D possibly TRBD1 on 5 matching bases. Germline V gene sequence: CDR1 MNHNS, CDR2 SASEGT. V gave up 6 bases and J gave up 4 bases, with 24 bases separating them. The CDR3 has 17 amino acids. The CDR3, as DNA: TGTGCCAGCAGCGAACACTCGGGGGGGGTTGAGTCCTATGGCTACACCTTC. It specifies CASSEHSGGVESYGYTF.

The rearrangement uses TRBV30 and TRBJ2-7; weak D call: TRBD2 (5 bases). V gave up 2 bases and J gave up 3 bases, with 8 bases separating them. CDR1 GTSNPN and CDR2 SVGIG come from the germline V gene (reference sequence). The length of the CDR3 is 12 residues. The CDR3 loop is CAWSLGGYEQYF. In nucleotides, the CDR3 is TGTGCCTGGAGTCTCGGAGGCTACGAGCAGTACTTC.

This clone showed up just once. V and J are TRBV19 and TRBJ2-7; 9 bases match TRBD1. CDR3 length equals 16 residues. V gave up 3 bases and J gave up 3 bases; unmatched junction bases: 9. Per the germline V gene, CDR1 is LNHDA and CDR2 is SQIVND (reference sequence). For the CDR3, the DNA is TGTGCCAGTAGTATTGCCGGGACAGGGTCTTACTACGAGCAGTACTTC. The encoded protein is CASSIAGTGSYYEQYF.

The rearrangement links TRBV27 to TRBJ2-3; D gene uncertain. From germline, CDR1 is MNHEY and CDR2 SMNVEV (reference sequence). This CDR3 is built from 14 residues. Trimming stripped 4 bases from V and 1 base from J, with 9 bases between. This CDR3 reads CASSWKGGTDTQYF. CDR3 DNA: TGTGCCAGCAGTTGGAAAGGAGGCACAGATACGCAGTATTTT.

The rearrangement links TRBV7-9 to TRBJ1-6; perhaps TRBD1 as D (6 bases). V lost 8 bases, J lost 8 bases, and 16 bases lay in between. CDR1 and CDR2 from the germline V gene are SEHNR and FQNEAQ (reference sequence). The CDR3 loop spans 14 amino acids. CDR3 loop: CASGDRSQDSPLHF. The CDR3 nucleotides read TGTGCCAGCGGTGACAGGAGCCAAGATTCACCCCTCCACTTT.

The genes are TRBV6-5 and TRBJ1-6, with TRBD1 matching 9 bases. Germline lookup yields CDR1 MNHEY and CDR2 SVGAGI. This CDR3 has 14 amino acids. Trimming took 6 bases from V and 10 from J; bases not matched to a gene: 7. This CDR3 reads CASRSGTGNSPLHF. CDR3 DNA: TGTGCCAGCAGGTCTGGGACAGGGAACTCACCCCTCCACTTT.

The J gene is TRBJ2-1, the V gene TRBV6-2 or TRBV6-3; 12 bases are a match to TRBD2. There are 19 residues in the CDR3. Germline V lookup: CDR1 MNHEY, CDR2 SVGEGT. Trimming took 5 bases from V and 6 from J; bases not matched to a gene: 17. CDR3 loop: CASSPSALAGGSVGNEQFF. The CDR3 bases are TGTGCCAGCAGTCCCTCAGCACTAGCGGGGGGATCTGTGGGCAATGAGCAGTTCTTC.

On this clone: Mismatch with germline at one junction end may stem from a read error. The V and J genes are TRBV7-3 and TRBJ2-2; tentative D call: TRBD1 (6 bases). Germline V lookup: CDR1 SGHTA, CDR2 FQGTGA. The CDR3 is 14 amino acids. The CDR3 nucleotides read TGTGCCAGCAGCCTAACACAGGGACCCGGGGAGCTGTTTTTT. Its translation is CASSLTQGPGELFF.

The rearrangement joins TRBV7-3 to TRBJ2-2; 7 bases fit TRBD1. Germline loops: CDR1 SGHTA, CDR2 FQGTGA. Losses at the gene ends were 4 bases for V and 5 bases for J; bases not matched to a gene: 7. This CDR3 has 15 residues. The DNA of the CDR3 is TGTGCCAGCAGCTCTGGACAGGCCGGGACCGGGGAGCTGTTTTTT. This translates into CASSSGQAGTGELFF. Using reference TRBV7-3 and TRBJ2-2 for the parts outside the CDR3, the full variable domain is GAGVSQTPSNKVTEKGKYVELRCDPISGHTALYWYRQSLGQGPEFLIYFQGTGAADDSGLPNDRFFAVRPEGSVSTLKIQRTERGDSAVYLCASSSGQAGTGELFFGEGSRLTVL.

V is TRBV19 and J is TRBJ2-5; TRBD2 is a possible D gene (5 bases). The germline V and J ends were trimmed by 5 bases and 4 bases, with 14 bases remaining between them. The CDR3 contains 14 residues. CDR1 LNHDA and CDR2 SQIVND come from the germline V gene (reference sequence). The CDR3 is CASSLAGGRETQYF. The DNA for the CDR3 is TGTGCCAGTAGTCTGGCAGGTGGGAGAGAGACCCAGTACTTC. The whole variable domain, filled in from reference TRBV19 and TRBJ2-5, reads DGGITQSPKYLFRKEGQNVTLSCEQNLNHDAMYWYRQDPGQGLRLIYYSQIVNDFQKGDIAEGYSVSREKKESFPLTVTSAQKNPTAFYLCASSLAGGRETQYFGPGTRLLVL.